Described below is a single T cell receptor (beta chain) sequence and its context. Other DNA sequences in this specimen translate into the identical CDR3. Per the original data handling: Reference gene primer amplification in the assay estimated nucleated cell counts. Produced via immunoSEQ multiplex PCR; TCRdb's table is partial and in-frame only. D and trimming were read from the DNA, whereas the V and J calls and clone size are those reported in that table. The repertoire holds under 300,000 clones, roughly 88% seen once, with roughly 1.4% in the top ten. V trimming: 0 bases; J trimming: 2 bases; junction bases outside the gene matches: 2. The germline V gene encodes CDR1 SGHRS and CDR2 YFSETQ. The CDR3 consists of 15 residues. These data originate in a study of blood T cell repertoires in COVID-19. Overall study: Donors in the United States, Italy and Spain gave samples during acute or convalescent COVID-19. T cells, B-cell-depleted T cells, or PBMCs supplied cDNA or gDNA.

The clonotype was recovered from a woman between 40 and 55 years old who had recovered from COVID-19. The sample comprised peripheral blood. This sequence joins TRBV5-1 and TRBJ2-5; 9 nucleotides agree with TRBD1. CDR3 DNA: TGCGCCAGCAGCTTGGTGACAGGGGGGCAAGAGACCCAGTACTTC. Translation: CASSLVTGGQETQYF. Combining the CDR3 with reference TRBV5-1 and TRBJ2-5 gives the whole variable domain KAGVTQTPRYLIKTRGQQVTLSCSPISGHRSVSWYQQTPGQGLQFLFEYFSETQRNKGNFPGRFSGRQFSNSRSEMNVSTLELGDSALYLCASSLVTGGQETQYFGPGTRLLVL.